This T cell receptor (beta chain) was sequenced for a study of OX40 agonist ivuxolimab in advanced cancers. Study overall: Age averaged around 54 years (range roughly 23 to 85), and more than 80% were male. Eligibility rules accepted prior anti-PD-1, anti-PD-L1 or anti-CTLA-4 therapy, and around 43% had some.

With baseline, cycle 4 day 1, and cycle 7 day 1 as timepoints, blood was sampled. Using immunoSEQ multiplex PCR, the repertoire was profiled, and TCRdb retains in-frame clones only, with some absent. The sample has 70,000 or so clones, approximately 92% seen once. This clone occurred a few times. The CDR3 contains 12 residues. V lost 7 bases and J lost 5, with 9 bases in between. The germline V gene has CDR1 SGHNT and CDR2 YYREEE (reference sequence). The receptor was derived from an adult with an advanced solid tumor such as melanoma, head and neck, liver or kidney cancer. Sequenced here: CD4+ or CD8+ T cells sorted from blood, sampled in a trial of the OX40 agonist ivuxolimab. V usage is TRBV5-4 and J usage is TRBJ2-2; D call uncertain. For the CDR3, the DNA is TGTGCCAGCGGGTGGGTTACCGGGGAGCTGTTTTTT. Translating it yields CASGWVTGELFF.